Below, 8 T cell receptor beta chains from the same sample are listed, as sequenced in a study. MiXCR, run by TCRdb on the reads, gives a single entry per CDR3 protein. This table holds 12,000 to 15,000 distinct CDR3 sequences, around 35% found once. Sequences were obtained from blood. The receptors derive from a human donor.

Ten or more counts support this clonotype. The V call is TRBV18, the J call TRBJ1-5; 10 nucleotides line up with TRBD1. CDR3 length: 14 amino acids. The V and J ends lost 3 bases and 7 bases, in that order; junction bases with no gene match: 3. Per the germline V gene, CDR1 is KGHSH and CDR2 is LQKENI. The CDR3 loop reads CASSPDRGVQPQHF. In nucleotides, the CDR3 is TGTGCCAGCTCACCGGACAGGGGGGTCCAGCCCCAGCATTTT. Complete variable domain (other parts from reference TRBV18 and TRBJ1-5): NAGVMQNPRHLVRRRGQEARLRCSPMKGHSHVYWYRQLPEEGLKFMVYLQKENIIDESGMPKERFSAEFPKEGPSILRIQQVVRGDSAAYFCASSPDRGVQPQHFGDGTRLSIL.

A few counts support this clonotype. This chain joins TRBV29-1 and TRBJ2-1; D is perhaps TRBD1 or TRBD2 (5 bases each). The germline V gene encodes CDR1 SQVTM and CDR2 ANQGSEA. Trimming pared 2 bases from V and 1 base from J, leaving 12 bases between. The CDR3 covers 15 residues. CDR3 sequence reads: CSVEISGHSYNEQFF. For the CDR3, the DNA is TGCAGCGTTGAAATCAGCGGACATTCCTACAATGAGCAGTTCTTC.

This clonotype was seen at least ten times. The rearrangement joins TRBV29-1 to TRBJ2-1; D unclear. The CDR3 has 15 residues. V lost 4 bases, J lost 0 bases, and 13 bases lay in between. The V gene's germline CDR1 is SQVTM and CDR2 ANQGSEA. The CDR3 DNA sequence: TGCAGCGTTGGGGGAAACTGGAGCTCCTACAATGAGCAGTTCTTC. The encoded protein is CSVGGNWSSYNEQFF.

About this clonotype itself: Since a much larger clone is just one base distant, this may be a read error. The chain couples TRBV29-1 to TRBJ2-3; possible D gene TRBD2, 6 bases. This CDR3 spans 12 amino acids. Trimming removed 3 bases at V and 8 bases at J, with 12 bases between. From germline, CDR1 is SQVTM and CDR2 ANQGSEA. DNA for the CDR3: TGCAGCGTTGATGCTAGCGTTGTTACGCAGTATTTT. This translates into CSVDASVVTQYF.

The chain joins TRBV4-2 to TRBJ2-1; 10 positions agree with TRBD2. Germline CDR1 LGHNA, CDR2 YNFKEQ. The CDR3 extends over 17 amino acids. V dropped 1 base and J dropped 4; count of bases not matched to a gene: 7. CDR3 nucleotide sequence: TGTGCCAGCAGCCAAGGAGGGGCTAGCGGGGGTTACAATGAGCAGTTCTTC. Encoded protein: CASSQGGASGGYNEQFF.

As to this clonotype: A clone one base away is much larger, so this may be a read error. The gene calls are TRBV14 and TRBJ2-1; TRBD2 might be the D (5 bases). This CDR3 comprises 16 residues. Trimming took 0 bases from V and 13 from J, leaving 22 bases between them. Germline V gene lookup returns CDR1 SGHDN and CDR2 FVKESK. This CDR3 is CASSQDVGLLKETQFF. The CDR3, as DNA: TGTGCCAGCAGCCAAGATGTTGGACTCCTTAAAGAGACCCAGTTCTTC. The full variable domain, its missing parts supplied by reference TRBV14 and TRBJ2-1, is EAGVTQFPSHSVIEKGQTVTLRCDPISGHDNLYWYRRVMGKEIKFLLHFVKESKQDESGMPNNRFLAERTGGTYSTLKVQPAELEDSGVYFCASSQDVGLLKETQFFGPGTRLTVL.

The chain is built from TRBV4-2 and TRBJ1-5, with a tentative D call TRBD1 (5 bases). Looked up from germline, CDR1 is LGHNA and CDR2 is YNFKEQ. V lost 3 bases and J 3 bases, leaving 15 bases between the germline ends. This CDR3 contains 16 residues. The CDR3 coding sequence is TGTGCCAGCAGCCAGGATGGGGACTTATACAATCAGCCCCAGCATTTT. Its protein product is CASSQDGDLYNQPQHF.

By sample share, this clonotype is medium-sized. The chain combines TRBV18 with TRBJ2-7; D remains ambiguous. CDR3 length equals 13 residues. Trimming pared 2 bases from V and 3 bases from J, leaving 8 bases between. Germline V gene data show CDR1 as KGHSH and CDR2 as LQKENI. DNA of the CDR3: TGTGCCAGCTCACCATCGAGCTTCTACGAGCAGTACTTC. Translating gives CASSPSSFYEQYF.